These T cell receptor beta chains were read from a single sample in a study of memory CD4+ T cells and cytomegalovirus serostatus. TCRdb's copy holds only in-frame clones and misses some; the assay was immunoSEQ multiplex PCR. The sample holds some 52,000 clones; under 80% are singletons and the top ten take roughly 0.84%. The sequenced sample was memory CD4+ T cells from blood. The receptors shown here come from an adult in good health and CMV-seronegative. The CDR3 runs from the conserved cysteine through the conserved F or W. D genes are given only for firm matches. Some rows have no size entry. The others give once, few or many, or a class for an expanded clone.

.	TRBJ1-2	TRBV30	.	CAWNWQHYGYTF	TGTGCCTGGAATTGGCAGCACTATGGCTACACCTTC
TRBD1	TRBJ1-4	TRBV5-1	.	CASSLAAGQKGEKLFF	TGCGCCAGCAGCTTGGCCGCGGGACAGAAGGGGGAAAAACTGTTTTTT
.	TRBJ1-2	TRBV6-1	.	CASSEASRMNGYTF	TGTGCCAGCAGTGAAGCCAGCAGGATGAATGGCTACACCTTC
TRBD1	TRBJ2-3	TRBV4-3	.	CASSRGQASTDTQYF	TGCGCCAGCAGCCGCGGACAGGCTAGCACAGATACGCAGTATTTT
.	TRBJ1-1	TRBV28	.	CASSHQSYPEVLNTEAFF	TGTGCCAGCAGCCACCAATCCTACCCTGAGGTATTGAACACTGAAGCTTTCTTT
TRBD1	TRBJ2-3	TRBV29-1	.	CSARTGADTQYF	TGCAGCGCCCGGACAGGGGCTGATACGCAGTATTTT
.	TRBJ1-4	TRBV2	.	CASSGRGEKLFF	TGTGCCAGCAGTGGAAGGGGAGAAAAACTGTTTTTT
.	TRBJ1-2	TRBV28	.	CASTKRGRGGYTF	TGTGCCAGCACGAAACGGGGGCGAGGTGGCTACACCTTC
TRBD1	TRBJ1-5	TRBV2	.	CASSEKTGDNQPQHF	TGTGCCAGCAGTGAAAAGACAGGGGACAATCAGCCCCAGCATTTT
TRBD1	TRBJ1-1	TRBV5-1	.	CASSPIHSTGDVGMNTEAFF	TGCGCCAGCAGCCCCATCCATTCAACAGGGGACGTGGGTATGAACACTGAAGCTTTCTTT
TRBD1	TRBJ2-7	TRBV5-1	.	CASSHRRDRGSEQYF	TGCGCCAGCAGCCACCGACGGGACAGGGGATCCGAGCAGTACTTC
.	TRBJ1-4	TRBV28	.	CASSYRQIPNEKLFF	TGTGCCAGCAGTTACCGACAGATACCTAATGAAAAACTGTTTTTT
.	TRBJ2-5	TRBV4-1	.	CASSLVIQGETQYF	TGCGCCAGCAGCCTGGTAATCCAGGGGGAGACCCAGTACTTC
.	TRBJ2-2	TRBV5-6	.	CASSEDINTGELFF	TGTGCCAGCAGCGAAGACATTAACACCGGGGAGCTGTTTTTT
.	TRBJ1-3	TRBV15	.	CATSRDPGTLEAGNTIYF	TGTGCCACCAGCAGAGACCCAGGGACGCTTGAGGCTGGAAACACCATATATTTT
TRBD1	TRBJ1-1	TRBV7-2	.	CASSADRDFEAFF	TGTGCCAGCAGCGCGGACAGGGATTTTGAAGCTTTCTTT
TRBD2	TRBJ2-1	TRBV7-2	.	CAGTSGGYNEQFF	TGTGCCGGGACTAGCGGGGGGTACAATGAGCAGTTCTTC
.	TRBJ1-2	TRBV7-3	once	CASSLDGFNYGYTF	TGTGCCAGCAGCTTGGACGGATTCAACTATGGCTACACCTTC
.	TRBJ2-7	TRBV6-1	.	CASSDQFYEQYF	TGTGCCAGCAGTGACCAATTCTACGAGCAGTACTTC
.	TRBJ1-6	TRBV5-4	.	CASTPDTYGNSPLHF	TGTGCCAGCACCCCAGACACATACGGCAATTCACCCCTCCACTTT
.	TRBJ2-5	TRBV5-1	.	CASSSSWQETQYF	TGCGCCAGCAGCTCCAGTTGGCAAGAGACCCAGTACTTC
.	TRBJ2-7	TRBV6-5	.	CASSYYIRGTYEQYF	TGTGCCAGCAGTTACTATATCAGGGGCACCTACGAGCAGTACTTC